A selection of T cell receptor beta chains follows, all from one sample in a study of tumor-infiltrating lymphocytes in primary liver carcinoma. TCRdb processed the multiplex PCR reads anew with MiXCR; each CDR3 protein has one entry. The data hold around 21,000 distinct CDR3 sequences, with around 72% observed a single time. The source material was liver tumor tissue from sampling region 1. The source of these receptors is a man aged 35 to 55 with primary liver carcinoma and hepatitis B virus infection. Both conserved end residues are part of each CDR3. D genes are given only for firm matches. The size entry is marked missing in some rows and otherwise reads once, few, many or a size class.

CDR3 protein | CDR3 DNA | clone size | J gene | D gene | V gene
CASSLGHGANYGYTF | TGTGCCAGCAGCCTCGGACATGGGGCAAATTACGGCTACACCTTC | - | TRBJ1-2 | - | TRBV12-3/TRBV12-4
CISSASTDTQYF | TGTATCAGCAGCGCCAGCACAGATACGCAGTACTTT | - | TRBJ2-3 | - | TRBV11-2
CASNPGQGAGEQFF | TGTGCCAGCAATCCGGGACAGGGGGCTGGAGAGCAGTTCTTC | medium-sized | TRBJ2-1 | TRBD1 | TRBV6-2/TRBV6-3
CASSLVSGGSRQETQYF | TGTGCCAGCAGCTTAGTCAGTGGGGGCAGTCGGCAAGAGACCCAGTACTTC | once | TRBJ2-5 | - | TRBV11-2
CASSSTNAIGYIF | TGCGCCAGCAGTTCGACCAATGCCATCGGCTACATCTTC | - | TRBJ1-2 | - | TRBV5-1
CPSSQSREGGIGTNEKLFF | TGCCCCAGCAGCCAGAGTAGGGAGGGTGGTATCGGAACTAATGAAAAACTGTTTTTT | few | TRBJ1-4 | - | TRBV4-1
CASSPGSGSRDTQYF | TGTGCCAGCTCACCAGGAAGCGGGAGCAGAGATACGCAGTATTTT | many | TRBJ2-3 | TRBD2 | TRBV18
CASSVGGRVEGEKLVF | TGTGCCAGCAGCGTAGGAGGTAGGGTAGAAGGAGAAAAACTGGTTTTT | - | TRBJ1-4 | - | TRBV9
CASSIDGLANEKLFF | TGTGCCAGCAGCATAGACGGGTTAGCTAATGAGAAACTGTTTTTT | - | TRBJ1-4 | - | TRBV11-2
CSAPRYGTGYEQYF | TGCAGTGCTCCCAGATATGGGACAGGCTACGAGCAGTACTTC | - | TRBJ2-7 | TRBD1 | TRBV20-1
CASGTNRDGYTF | TGTGCCAGCGGCACCAACAGGGATGGCTACACCTTC | few | TRBJ1-2 | - | TRBV9
CASSLAGRGIQETQYF | TGCGCCAGCAGCTTGGCCGGGCGGGGGATCCAAGAGACCCAGTACTTC | medium-sized | TRBJ2-5 | TRBD2 | TRBV5-1
CAGSPSRGSVNTEAFF | TGTGCCGGCAGCCCATCCAGGGGATCGGTGAACACTGAAGCTTTCTTT | - | TRBJ1-1 | - | TRBV11-2
CSVRGTYGQYF | TGCAGCGTACGGGGCACCTACGGGCAGTACTTC | - | TRBJ2-7 | - | TRBV29-1
CAISEVSFNSPLHF | TGTGCCATCAGTGAAGTCAGCTTTAATTCACCCCTCCACTTT | medium-sized | TRBJ1-6 | - | TRBV10-3
CTSSPAMTAPYEQYF | TGTACCAGCAGTCCAGCGATGACAGCCCCCTACGAGCAGTACTTC | - | TRBJ2-7 | - | TRBV11-3
CANTDWGTNVLTF | TGTGCCAACACCGATTGGGGGACCAACGTCCTGACTTTC | - | TRBJ2-6 | - | TRBV6-5
CANRPFRGLVNTEAFF | TGTGCCAACAGGCCATTCAGGGGGTTGGTGAACACTGAAGCTTTCTTT | - | TRBJ1-1 | TRBD1 | TRBV11-2
CTSSSPGQGITGELFF | TGTACAAGCAGTTCTCCGGGACAGGGGATCACCGGGGAGCTGTTTTTT | - | TRBJ2-2 | TRBD1 | TRBV6-2/TRBV6-3
CASSLVHLAGVNEQFF | TGTGCCAGCAGCTTAGTGCACCTAGCGGGAGTGAATGAGCAGTTCTTC | - | TRBJ2-1 | TRBD2 | TRBV11-2
CAGSLVPGAEALF | TGTGCCGGCAGCTTGGTGCCAGGGGCTGAAGCTCTCTTT | - | TRBJ1-1 | - | TRBV11-2
CASSMQRLNTEAFF | TGTGCCAGCAGCATGCAGCGTTTGAACACTGAAGCTTTCTTT | - | TRBJ1-1 | - | TRBV5-6
CAISERLADSRNEQCF | TGTGCCATCAGTGAGAGGCTAGCGGACAGTCGGAACGAGCAGTGCTTC | - | TRBJ2-7 | - | TRBV10-3
CASSQMALLVGATDAQYF | TGTGCCAGCAGCCAAATGGCGCTTCTAGTGGGAGCGACAGATGCGCAATATTTT | - | TRBJ2-3 | - | TRBV4-2
CDIREYEGDQPPHF | TGTGACATCCGTGAGTATGAGGGCGATCAGCCCCCGCATTTT | - | TRBJ1-5 | - | TRBV10-3
CASSQAGVGYNEQFF | TGTGCCAGCAGCCAAGCGGGAGTAGGCTACAATGAGCAGTTCTTC | many | TRBJ2-1 | TRBD2 | TRBV9
CAGSLSGVNSGNTIYF | TGTGCCGGCAGCTTGTCAGGCGTCAACTCTGGAAACACCATATATTTT | - | TRBJ1-3 | - | TRBV11-2
CASSQDREIPYKQYF | TGTGCCAGCAGCCAAGATCGGGAGATTCCCTACAAGCAGTACTTC | - | TRBJ2-7 | - | TRBV4-3
CASSPISYNEQFF | TGTGCCAGCAGCCCCATATCCTACAATGAGCAGTTCTTC | many | TRBJ2-1 | - | TRBV11-2
CASSLDLCQQLKQYF | TGTGCCAGCAGCTTAGATCTTTGCCAACAGCTGAAGCAGTACTTC | many | TRBJ2-7 | - | TRBV11-2
CAISEGSRQFF | TGTGCCATCAGTGAAGGGTCTCGGCAGTTCTTC | - | TRBJ2-1 | - | TRBV10-3
CASSGGRNEKLFF | TGTGCCAGCAGTGGTGGGAGAAATGAAAAACTGTTTTTT | many | TRBJ1-4 | - | TRBV2
CVSSPGTVQNEQFF | TGTGTCAGCAGCCCTGGGACTGTGCAAAATGAGCAGTTCTTC | few | TRBJ2-1 | - | TRBV13
CASRHDTYGNYEQYF | TGTGCCAGCAGGCACGACACTTACGGGAACTATGAGCAGTACTTC | - | TRBJ2-7 | - | TRBV6-6
CASSASTDMQYF | TGTGCCAGCAGCGCCAGTACAGATATGCAGTATTTC | - | TRBJ2-3 | - | TRBV11-2
CASSLGPSGSIIEQLF | TGTGCCAGCAGCTTAGGACCTAGCGGGAGTATTATTGAGCAGTTATTC | - | TRBJ2-1 | TRBD2 | TRBV11-1
CASRSGYMNTEAFF | TGTGCCAGCAGATCGGGCTACATGAACACTGAAGCTTTCTTT | once | TRBJ1-1 | - | TRBV5-4
CVSGGQMNTEAFF | TGTGTCAGCGGAGGACAGATGAACACTGAAGCTTTCTTT | - | TRBJ1-1 | - | TRBV25-1
CASSPTWDEKNNEKLFF | TGTGCCAGCTCACCGACCTGGGACGAAAAAAATAATGAAAAATTGTTTTTT | - | TRBJ1-4 | - | TRBV18
CASSENRVVSYWQYF | TGTGCCAGCAGTGAGAACAGGGTGGTCTCCTACTGGCAGTACTTC | - | TRBJ2-7 | - | TRBV2
CTSSLGTGRNSPLHF | TGCACCAGTAGTCTAGGGACAGGGAGAAATTCACCCCTCCACTTT | - | TRBJ1-6 | TRBD1 | TRBV6-6
CASCYSGSPGESFF | TGTGCCAGCTGTTACTCGGGGTCCCCCGGGGAGTCGTTTTTT | - | TRBJ2-2 | - | TRBV6-2/TRBV6-3
CVSSLEGGCYEQYF | TGTGTCAGCAGCTTAGAAGGGGGCTGCTACGAGCAGTACTTC | - | TRBJ2-7 | TRBD1 | TRBV7-9
CASSSKVYERYF | TGTGCCAGTAGCTCGAAAGTTTATGAGCGGTACTTC | - | TRBJ2-7 | - | TRBV11-1
CASSLDRFANEKLFF | TGTGCCAGCAGTTTAGACAGGTTCGCTAATGAAAAGCTGTTTTTT | - | TRBJ1-4 | - | TRBV11-2
CASCLPRADEEIQYF | TGTGCCAGCTGCCTCCCCCGGGCAGATGAAGAGATCCAGTACTTC | - | TRBJ2-5 | - | TRBV5-6
CASSYAGELGEQYF | TGTGCCAGCAGTTACGCGGGAGAGCTAGGCGAGCAGTACTTC | many | TRBJ2-7 | TRBD2 | TRBV6-5
CVNSLGGGYTDTQYF | TGCGTCAACAGCCTAGGAGGGGGGTACACAGATACGCAGTATTTT | - | TRBJ2-3 | - | TRBV4-3
CASSLEFIAGMNKQFF | TGTGCCAGCAGCCTAGAGTTCATAGCGGGAATGAATAAGCAGTTCTTC | once | TRBJ2-1 | TRBD2 | TRBV11-2
CASTLTGTPWHF | TGTGCTAGCACCCTGACGGGGACCCCATGGCATTTT | - | TRBJ1-5 | - | TRBV6-1
CTSSWDGGSGGYGYEAFF | TGCACCAGCAGTTGGGACGGGGGGTCAGGGGGCTACGGGTATGAAGCTTTCTTT | - | TRBJ1-1 | TRBD1 | TRBV5-1
CARSLGGATRTDTQYF | TGTGCCAGGAGCTTAGGGGGAGCCACGCGCACAGATACGCAGTATTTT | - | TRBJ2-3 | - | TRBV11-2
CASSLTVGASGATQYF | TGTGCCAGCAGCTTAACAGTAGGGGCCTCGGGGGCGACCCAGTACTTC | - | TRBJ2-5 | - | TRBV11-2
CSARTEGSEQYF | TGCAGCGCTAGGACGGAAGGTTCAGAGCAGTACTTC | once | TRBJ2-7 | - | TRBV29-1